These 24 T cell receptor beta chains share one sample of origin, sequenced in a study of chemoradiotherapy in HPV16-positive cancers. The assay was immunoSEQ multiplex PCR, and TCRdb's table has in-frame clones only and misses some. Among roughly 20,000 clones, around four fifths were seen once, and the ten largest hold 3.7%. Sample: blood, taken from a patient who underwent chemoradiotherapy. These receptors came from a human donor with HPV-associated anogenital cancer.

This clone was counted a single time. CDR3 region: CASKGDKEQYF. The CDR3 DNA sequence: TGTGCCAGCAAGGGGGATAAAGAGCAGTACTTC. This sequence joins TRBV6-6 and TRBJ2-7, with D perhaps matching TRBD1 (6 bases). Germline V lookup: CDR1 MNHNY, CDR2 SVGAGI (reference sequence). With 7 bases removed from V and 7 bases from J, the gap between germline ends came to 11 bases. This CDR3 has 11 amino acids.

The chain couples TRBV6-5 to TRBJ1-1; D gene ambiguous. The germline CDR1 and CDR2 sequences are MNHEY and SVGAGI. V was clipped by 2 bases and J by 3 bases, with 10 bases between them. The CDR3 is 14 residues long. The CDR3 sequence is CASSYRFGDTEAFF. CDR3 nucleotides: TGTGCCAGCAGTTACAGGTTTGGGGACACTGAAGCTTTCTTT.

The chain recombines TRBV28 with TRBJ2-1, with TRBD1 as a possible D gene (6 bases). V was trimmed by 2 bases and J by 15 bases, leaving 14 bases between them. The CDR3 consists of 12 residues. CDR1 and CDR2 (germline): MDHEN, SYDVKM. The CDR3 sequence is CASSLSNRAGFF. DNA of the CDR3: TGTGCCAGCAGTTTAAGTAACAGGGCGGGGTTCTTC.

The genes are TRBV7-2 and TRBJ1-2, with D possibly being TRBD1 (5 bases). The CDR3 loop spans 14 amino acids. From germline, CDR1 is SGHTA and CDR2 FQGNSA. V was trimmed by 3 bases and J by 2 bases, leaving 10 bases between them. CDR3 region: CASSFDSWNYGYTF. The CDR3 region has the DNA TGTGCCAGCAGCTTTGACAGTTGGAACTATGGCTACACCTTC.

Written as DNA, the CDR3 is TGTGCCAGCAGTGACTCTGGCAGGGAAACTTATGGCTACACCTTC. Amino acids: CASSDSGRETYGYTF. V usage is TRBV6-4 and J usage is TRBJ1-2, with D tentatively TRBD1 (5 bases). The V and J ends lost 0 bases and 5 bases respectively, with 13 bases between them. Germline lookup yields CDR1 MRHNA and CDR2 SNTAGT. This CDR3 has 15 residues.

CDR3 sequence (DNA): TGTGCCAGCTCACCAGGCCCAGGCGGCTCTGGAAACACCATATATTTT. Translating it yields CASSPGPGGSGNTIYF. The chain carries TRBV18 and TRBJ1-3, with D unclear. Between the trimmed V and J ends, which lost 2 bases and 0 bases, there was a span of 11 bases. The CDR3 contains 16 residues. Germline CDR1 KGHSH, CDR2 LQKENI.

The V and J genes are TRBV7-2 and TRBJ2-3, with 10 bases matching TRBD1. V shed 4 bases and J 4 bases; nucleotides not matched to a gene: 8. This CDR3 comprises 16 residues. Germline assignment: CDR1 SGHTA and CDR2 FQGNSA. CDR3 protein: CASSSAGTGDSDTQYF. In nucleotides, the CDR3 is TGTGCCAGCAGCTCCGCCGGGACAGGGGATTCAGATACGCAGTATTTT.

V gene TRBV27 combines with J gene TRBJ1-1, with D tentatively TRBD1 (6 bases). V lost 2 bases, J lost 9 bases, and 19 bases lay in between. The CDR3 has 15 residues. Germline loops: CDR1 MNHEY, CDR2 SMNVEV (reference sequence). CDR3 loop: CASSLGHIRGHQAFF. Written as DNA, the CDR3 is TGTGCCAGCAGTTTAGGCCATATTAGGGGACACCAAGCTTTCTTT.

The rearrangement uses TRBV10-2 and TRBJ2-7, with D perhaps matching TRBD1 (6 bases). This CDR3 comprises 13 residues. The germline V gene encodes CDR1 WSHSY and CDR2 SAAADI. V lost 2 bases to trimming and J lost 2 bases, with 7 bases between them. The CDR3 reads CASSETGPYEQYF. The DNA of the CDR3 is TGCGCCAGCAGTGAGACAGGGCCCTACGAGCAGTACTTC.

The chain joins TRBV7-9 to TRBJ2-6; unclear D gene. Trimming took 5 bases from V and 2 from J, leaving 10 bases between them. Germline CDR1 SEHNR, CDR2 FQNEAQ (reference sequence). The CDR3 extends over 15 amino acids. DNA for the CDR3: TGTGCCAGCAGCCGCCCCCCCCCTGGGGCCAACGTCCTGACTTTC. Its translation is CASSRPPPGANVLTF.

This clone has only one observation. The chain couples TRBV5-1 to TRBJ2-2, with D maybe TRBD2 (5 bases). V dropped 0 bases and J dropped 3 bases, with 9 bases sitting between them. The germline V gene encodes CDR1 SGHRS and CDR2 YFSETQ. The CDR3 is 15 residues long. DNA of the CDR3: TGCGCCAGCAGCTTGGGACTACCTGACACCGGGGAGCTGTTTTTT. This gives the protein CASSLGLPDTGELFF.

The J gene is TRBJ2-6, the V gene TRBV23-1; 8 positions agree with TRBD1. TRBV23-1 is an open reading frame, and its role is uncertain. J lost 6 bases, V lost 8 bases, and 9 bases had no gene match. The CDR3 has 15 residues. The CDR3 region has the DNA TGCGCCAGCGGTACAGGGGGAGCAGTGGCCAACGTCCTGACTTTC. Translating it yields CASGTGGAVANVLTF.

This chain links TRBV11-2 with TRBJ1-2, with D tentatively TRBD1 (5 bases). This CDR3 contains 14 residues. Trimming took off 4 bases at V and 7 bases at J, with 16 bases between the two ends. Germline V gene sequence: CDR1 SGHAT, CDR2 FQNNGV. CDR3 DNA sequence: TGTGCCAGCAGCTCGAACGGCGAGGGGACTGGCTACACCTTC. It codes for CASSSNGEGTGYTF.

The CDR3 DNA reads as TGTGCCAGCAGTGGGAAGGGACACCCAGAAGCTTTCTTT. It is translated as CASSGKGHPEAFF. V gene TRBV28 combines with J gene TRBJ1-1, with a weak D call TRBD1 (6 bases). Trimming pared 5 bases from V and 8 bases from J, leaving 15 bases between. Germline CDR1 MDHEN, CDR2 SYDVKM. The CDR3 covers 13 residues.

As for this clone: This CDR3 is also generated by other DNA sequences in the sample. This chain links TRBV18 with TRBJ1-1, with 8 nucleotides matching TRBD1. This CDR3 spans 14 amino acids. The ends lost 2 bases at V and 4 bases at J; junction bases unmatched: 3. Germline-derived CDR1 and CDR2 are KGHSH and LQKENI. The CDR3 spells CASSPSTGGTEAFF. The DNA for the CDR3 is TGTGCCAGCTCACCATCAACAGGGGGCACTGAAGCTTTCTTT.

The chain combines TRBV9 with TRBJ2-3; D is perhaps TRBD1 or TRBD2 (5 bases each). In germline, CDR1 is SGDLS, CDR2 YYNGEE. V was cut by 4 bases and J by 5 bases, with 14 bases left in between. This CDR3 has 14 residues. CDR3 in DNA: TGTGCCAGCAGCCCCTGGACTCAGGGAGATACGCAGTATTTT. Encoded protein: CASSPWTQGDTQYF.

This sequence joins TRBV6-5 and TRBJ1-2; D gene unclear. V was shortened by 6 bases and J by 4 bases, with 6 bases between the two germline ends. CDR1 is MNHEY and CDR2 is SVGAGI in the germline V gene. The CDR3 spans 11 residues. CDR3 sequence: CASSSSYGYTF. Here the CDR3 DNA reads TGTGCCAGCAGCTCTTCCTATGGCTACACCTTC.

This clone was detected once. The rearrangement joins TRBV4-3 to TRBJ2-7; D call uncertain. V gave up 1 base and J gave up 1 base, with 8 bases separating them. This CDR3 is built from 14 residues. Germline CDR1 is LGHNA and CDR2 is YSLEER. Written as DNA, the CDR3 is TGCGCCAGCAGCCAAGCGGCCAGTTCCTACGAGCAGTACTTC. The encoded protein is CASSQAASSYEQYF.

V gene TRBV14 combines with J gene TRBJ1-1, with 8 bases aligning to TRBD1. Germline V gene sequence: CDR1 SGHDN, CDR2 FVKESK. Unmatched junction bases numbered 3, after V lost 1 base and J lost 8 bases. The CDR3 loop spans 13 amino acids. The CDR3 DNA follows: TGTGCCAGCAGCCAAGTCGACAGGGGCGAAGCTTTCTTT. It is translated as CASSQVDRGEAFF.

The chain combines TRBV18 with TRBJ1-1; TRBD1 aligns across 8 bases. Per germline, CDR1 KGHSH and CDR2 LQKENI. This CDR3 is 15 amino acids long. V was pared by 4 bases and J by 3 bases, with 7 bases of the junction left unmatched. The CDR3 is CASSRKQGVDTEAFF. CDR3 nucleotide sequence: TGTGCCAGCTCACGCAAACAGGGGGTAGACACTGAAGCTTTCTTT. Based on the CDR3 plus reference TRBV18 and TRBJ1-1, the full variable domain is NAGVMQNPRHLVRRRGQEARLRCSPMKGHSHVYWYRQLPEEGLKFMVYLQKENIIDESGMPKERFSAEFPKEGPSILRIQQVVRGDSAAYFCASSRKQGVDTEAFFGQGTRLTVV.

The chain uses TRBV19 and TRBJ1-2; 7 positions match TRBD1. Trimming at V came to 5 bases and at J to 8 bases, leaving 14 bases not matched to a gene. Germline V gene sequence: CDR1 LNHDA, CDR2 SQIVND (reference sequence). The CDR3 spans 15 residues. This CDR3 reads CASSPARDSVGGYTF. The CDR3 coding sequence is TGTGCCAGTAGTCCAGCGAGGGACAGCGTCGGGGGCTACACCTTC.

The rearrangement links TRBV27 to TRBJ2-4; D remains ambiguous. V was cut by 4 bases and J by 0 bases, with 13 bases left in between. Looked up from germline, CDR1 is MNHEY and CDR2 is SMNVEV (reference sequence). This CDR3 is built from 16 residues. In DNA form, the CDR3 reads TGTGCCAGCAGTTCCTCCGGAACACTAGCCAAAAACATTCAGTACTTC. It specifies CASSSSGTLAKNIQYF.

The chain joins TRBV2 to TRBJ1-2; 7 bases are shared with TRBD1. This CDR3 has 16 residues. V was clipped by 7 bases and J by 2 bases; unmatched bases: 13. Germline assignment: CDR1 SNHLY and CDR2 FYNNEI. CDR3 region: CASTGPGSRGNYGYTF. CDR3 DNA: TGTGCCAGCACGGGTCCCGGGAGCAGGGGGAACTATGGCTACACCTTC.

The rearrangement joins TRBV4-2 to TRBJ2-7; no firm D call. From germline, CDR1 is LGHNA and CDR2 YNFKEQ. The CDR3 runs to 17 residues. V shed 0 bases and J shed 2 bases, with 17 bases lying between them. The CDR3 nucleotides are TGTGCCAGCAGCCAAGATGGAGCCGGCACCCCGACCTACGAGCAGTACTTC. Translating it yields CASSQDGAGTPTYEQYF.